The clone carrying this T cell receptor (beta chain) was seen a handful of times. The data are from a study of beta chain features in type 1 diabetes. Expressed TCRB transcripts were sequenced because the isolated RNA had all been reverse transcribed beforehand. Clones were sequenced by immunoSEQ multiplex PCR, and TCRdb holds only the in-frame ones, with some missing. This table has about 900,000 clones, about a sixth appearing once. A heparinised blood draw that averaged about 120 mL was obtained once from each donor. The CDR3 totals 15 residues. Germline CDR1 is SQVTM and CDR2 is ANQGSEA. V was pared by 8 bases and J by 4 bases, with 15 bases of the junction left unmatched.

The sequenced sample was naive CD4+ T cells from blood. This chain connects TRBV29-1 to TRBJ2-3; 7 bases fit TRBD2. The TCR sequence derives from a woman aged 18-29 years in good health. The CDR3 region has the DNA TGCAGCTCTAACGGGGGAGGGGTTTTTGCAGATACGCAGTATTTT. Translation: CSSNGGGVFADTQYF.